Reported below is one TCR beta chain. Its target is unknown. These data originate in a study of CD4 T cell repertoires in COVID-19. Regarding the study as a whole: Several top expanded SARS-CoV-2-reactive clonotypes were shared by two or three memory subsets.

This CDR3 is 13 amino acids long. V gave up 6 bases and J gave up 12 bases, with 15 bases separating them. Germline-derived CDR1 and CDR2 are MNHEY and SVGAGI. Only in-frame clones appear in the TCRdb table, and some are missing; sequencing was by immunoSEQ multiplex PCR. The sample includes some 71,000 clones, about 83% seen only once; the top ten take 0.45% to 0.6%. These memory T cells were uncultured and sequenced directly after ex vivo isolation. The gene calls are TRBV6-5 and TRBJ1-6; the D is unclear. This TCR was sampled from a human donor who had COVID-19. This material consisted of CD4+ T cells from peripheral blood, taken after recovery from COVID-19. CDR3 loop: CASRSVSGKPLHF. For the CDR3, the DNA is TGTGCCAGCAGATCCGTGAGCGGGAAACCCCTCCACTTT.